These T cell receptor beta chains were read from a single sample in a study of untreated major depressive disorder. TCRdb's copy holds only in-frame clones and misses some; the assay was immunoSEQ multiplex PCR. The sample lists tens of thousands of clones; 85% to 95% were seen once. Sequenced: CD4+ T cells from PBMCs. These receptors came from a man aged 25-45 years in good health. The CDR3 runs from the conserved cysteine through the conserved F or W. D genes are given only for firm matches. The size of a clone is reported for some rows only, either as once, few or many, or as a class for expanded clones.

V gene	D gene	J gene	clone size	CDR3 protein	CDR3 DNA
TRBV10-3	NA	TRBJ2-1	NA	CAMELIYNEQFF	TGTGCCATGGAACTAATCTACAATGAGCAGTTCTTC
TRBV6-5	TRBD2	TRBJ2-7	NA	CASSYSGGRAPYEQYF	TGTGCCAGCAGTTACTCCGGCGGGAGGGCCCCCTACGAGCAGTACTTC
TRBV5-8	NA	TRBJ2-1	NA	CASSIYPGPRENEQFF	TGTGCCAGCAGCATATACCCGGGACCCAGAGAGAATGAGCAGTTCTTC
TRBV6-5	TRBD2	TRBJ2-1	NA	CATTSGTENEQFF	TGTGCCACGACTAGCGGGACCGAGAATGAGCAGTTCTTC
TRBV2	TRBD2	TRBJ2-4	NA	CASSEWGGEAKNIQYF	TGTGCCAGCAGTGAATGGGGAGGGGAAGCCAAAAACATTCAGTACTTC
TRBV7-9	TRBD1	TRBJ1-2	once	CASSPGGGQNYGYTF	TGTGCCAGCAGCCCAGGGGGCGGACAGAACTATGGCTACACCTTC
TRBV7-3	NA	TRBJ2-1	NA	CASSLANKDEQFF	TGTGCCAGCAGCCTCGCCAACAAGGATGAGCAGTTCTTC
TRBV29-1	TRBD1	TRBJ2-2	NA	CSVPTGSYTGELFF	TGCAGCGTCCCGACAGGGTCTTACACCGGGGAGCTGTTTTTT
TRBV5-1	TRBD2	TRBJ2-5	NA	CASSLVLAGGETQYF	TGCGCCAGCAGCTTGGTCCTAGCGGGAGGAGAGACCCAGTACTTC
TRBV19	NA	TRBJ1-2	NA	CASSIRNDHLGADYGYTF	TGTGCCAGTAGTATCCGGAACGATCATCTGGGGGCGGACTATGGCTACACCTTC
TRBV5-1	NA	TRBJ2-3	NA	CASSLGPTRGTDTQYF	TGCGCCAGCAGCCTAGGGCCGACTAGAGGCACAGATACGCAGTATTTT
TRBV30	NA	TRBJ2-5	NA	CAWTPLVRETQYF	TGTGCCTGGACCCCACTAGTACGAGAGACCCAGTACTTC
TRBV29-1	NA	TRBJ2-1	NA	CSGRLTGGGANNEQFF	TGCAGCGGTCGGCTTACAGGGGGGGGAGCCAACAATGAGCAGTTCTTC
TRBV19	TRBD1	TRBJ1-5	NA	CASSTGLDRTYQPQHF	TGTGCCAGTAGTACGGGGTTGGACAGGACCTATCAGCCCCAGCATTTT
TRBV30	NA	TRBJ1-2	NA	CAWRYNYGYTF	TGTGCCTGGAGGTACAACTATGGCTACACCTTC
TRBV27	NA	TRBJ1-4	once	CASTPTGWGFEKLFF	TGTGCCAGCACTCCGACAGGTTGGGGTTTTGAAAAACTGTTTTTT
TRBV5-6	NA	TRBJ2-3	NA	CASSLSRGRLTDTQYF	TGTGCCAGCAGCTTGAGTCGGGGACGGCTTACAGATACGCAGTATTTT
TRBV6-5	NA	TRBJ2-7	NA	CASSEMGYEQYF	TGTGCCAGCAGCGAGATGGGATACGAGCAGTACTTC
TRBV30	NA	TRBJ1-1	NA	CAWSGDRMNTEAFF	TGTGCCTGGAGTGGAGACAGGATGAACACTGAAGCTTTCTTT
TRBV9	NA	TRBJ1-3	once	CASSTGLSGNTIYF	TGTGCCAGCAGCACAGGGCTTTCTGGAAACACCATATATTTT
TRBV2	TRBD1	TRBJ2-5	NA	CASSAGQGAGETQYF	TGTGCCAGCAGTGCGGGACAGGGGGCAGGAGAGACCCAGTACTTC
TRBV19	NA	TRBJ1-4	NA	CASSIGGLLHEKLFF	TGTGCCAGTAGTATAGGAGGGCTGCTGCATGAAAAACTGTTTTTT
TRBV2	TRBD1	TRBJ1-5	once	CASRRTGDIWSSNQPQHF	TGTGCCAGCAGGCGGACAGGAGACATTTGGTCTAGCAATCAGCCCCAGCATTTT
TRBV7-2	NA	TRBJ2-2	NA	CASSRRGSIGTGELFF	TGTGCCAGCAGCCGACGAGGCAGTATTGGCACCGGGGAGCTGTTTTTT
TRBV18	TRBD1	TRBJ2-7	NA	CASSRGTGVFEQYF	TGTGCCAGCTCCCGTGGGACAGGAGTCTTCGAGCAGTACTTC
TRBV5-1	TRBD2	TRBJ2-7	NA	CASSEPGEGEQYF	TGCGCCAGCAGCGAGCCTGGGGAGGGCGAGCAGTACTTC
TRBV5-6	TRBD1	TRBJ1-2	NA	CASSLGNRGAGYTF	TGTGCCAGCAGCTTGGGGAACAGGGGCGCTGGCTACACCTTC
TRBV7-2	NA	TRBJ1-3	NA	CASSLYGSGNTIYF	TGTGCCAGCAGCTTATACGGCTCTGGAAACACCATATATTTT
TRBV5-1	NA	TRBJ2-5	NA	CASSLAARVGETQYF	TGCGCCAGCAGCTTGGCGGCTAGAGTTGGCGAGACCCAGTACTTC
TRBV7-2	NA	TRBJ2-1	NA	CASRKEPSAWNEQFF	TGTGCCAGCAGGAAGGAACCTAGCGCTTGGAATGAGCAGTTCTTC
TRBV4-2	TRBD1	TRBJ1-1	NA	CASSPAGQGLEAFF	TGTGCCAGCAGCCCAGCGGGACAGGGTTTAGAAGCTTTCTTT
TRBV20-1	NA	TRBJ1-2	NA	CSAAPRNGYTF	TGCAGTGCCGCGCCACGGAATGGCTACACCTTC
TRBV19	NA	TRBJ1-5	NA	CASIEEGKGNQPQHF	TGTGCCAGTATTGAGGAGGGGAAGGGAAATCAGCCCCAGCATTTT
TRBV5-3	NA	TRBJ1-2	NA	CARSTSWGYTF	TGTGCCAGAAGCACATCTTGGGGCTACACCTTC
TRBV5-1	NA	TRBJ2-7	NA	CASSLEGAVPEYEQYF	TGCGCCAGCAGCTTGGAAGGGGCGGTACCGGAATACGAGCAGTACTTC
TRBV20-1	NA	TRBJ1-2	NA	CSADSNYGYTF	TGCAGTGCCGATTCTAACTATGGCTACACCTTC
TRBV7-9	TRBD2	TRBJ2-1	NA	CASSPGGSYNEQFF	TGTGCCAGCAGCCCCGGGGGGTCCTACAATGAGCAGTTCTTC